The T cell receptor (beta chain) described here comes from a study of T cell clones after liver transplantation. Study overall: Immunosuppression withdrawal was tried within 2 years after liver transplantation in this trial.

Overall study findings and caveats: Small, mixed patient groups and varying post-transplant times limit these conclusions. Low donor cell numbers restricted donor-reactive repertoire measurement in two subjects.

The data were produced by immunoSEQ multiplex PCR, yet TCRdb's version contains in-frame clones alone and is incomplete. The sample holds 80,000 or so clones; about 82% are singletons and the top ten take under 0.6%. Concerning this clone: Its antigen is unknown.

Between the trimmed V and J ends, which lost 5 bases and 0 bases, there was a span of 8 bases. The CDR3 contains 13 residues. The germline gives CDR1 GTSNPN, CDR2 SVGIG (reference sequence). The chain links TRBV30 to TRBJ1-5; the D gene is possibly TRBD1 (5 bases). The origin of this receptor is a human patient who received a liver transplant. T cells may partly derive from the graft donor. This specimen consisted of CD4+ T cells from blood, obtained 46 months after liver transplant. The CDR3 here is CAWGQNSNQPQHF. The CDR3 coding sequence is TGTGCCTGGGGACAAAATAGCAATCAGCCCCAGCATTTT. The whole variable domain, filled in from reference TRBV30 and TRBJ1-5, reads SQTIHQWPATLVQPVGSPLSLECTVEGTSNPNLYWYRQAAGRGLQLLFYSVGIGQISSEVPQNLSASRPQDRQFILSSKKLLLSDSGFYLCAWGQNSNQPQHFGDGTRLSIL.